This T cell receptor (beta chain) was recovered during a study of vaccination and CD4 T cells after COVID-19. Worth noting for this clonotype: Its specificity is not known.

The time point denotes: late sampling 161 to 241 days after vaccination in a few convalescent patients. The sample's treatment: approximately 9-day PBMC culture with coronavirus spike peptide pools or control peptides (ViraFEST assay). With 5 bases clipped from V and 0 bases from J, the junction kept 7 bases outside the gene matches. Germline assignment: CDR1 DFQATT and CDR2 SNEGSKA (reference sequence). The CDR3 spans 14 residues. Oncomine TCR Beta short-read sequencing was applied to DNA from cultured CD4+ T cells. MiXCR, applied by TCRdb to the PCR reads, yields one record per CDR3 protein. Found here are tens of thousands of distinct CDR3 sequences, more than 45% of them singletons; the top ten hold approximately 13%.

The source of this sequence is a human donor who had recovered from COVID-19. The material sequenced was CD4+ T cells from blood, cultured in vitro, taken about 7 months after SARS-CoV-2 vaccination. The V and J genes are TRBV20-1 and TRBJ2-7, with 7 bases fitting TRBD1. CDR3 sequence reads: CSASSRQGSYEQYF. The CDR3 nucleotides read TGCAGTGCTTCGTCAAGACAGGGCTCCTACGAGCAGTACTTC.